The T cell receptor beta chain described here comes from a study of blood T cell repertoires in COVID-19 (dated by TCRdb to about 2020). About the full investigation: Samples from collaborators originated in the United States, Italy and Spain and spanned both the acute and convalescent phases of COVID-19. Where available, HLA class I and class II types were obtained from metadata supplied by the sample provider rather than from assay-based typing. Nearly every sample came with metadata listing a de-identified subject ID, COVID-19 status, age in years and sex. The dataset comprised deeply sampled blood TCRbeta repertoires from subjects exposed to, actively infected with, or recovered from COVID-19. The samples were drawn from two sources: the first 160 participants of the ongoing ImmuneRACE study, and 1,200 or so subjects contributed by 6 global collaborators. A freely available public database, intended as a resource for researchers studying the immune response to SARS-CoV-2, is where the repertoires were released. The material from the prospective study consisted of cDNA or gDNA derived from T cells, B-cell-depleted T cells, or PBMCs.

Results the study describes overall, beyond this receptor: How much clinical and demographic metadata was included differed by source and by participant, and the metadata was provided uncurated.

The immunoSEQ Assay, a bias-controlled multiplex PCR, was used to amplify TCRbeta CDR3 regions from genomic DNA. Regarding the original processing steps: The number of nucleated cells in each sample was estimated by amplification of reference gene primers within the assay. To quantify the absolute abundance of each unique TCRbeta CDR3 rearrangement, sequence reads were collapsed and filtered. Productive Simpson clonality was computed per sample as the square root of Simpson's diversity index over productive rearrangements. In TCRdb, the immuneACCESS table is reduced to in-frame sequences with V and J assigned. These tables do not hold every clone; where another copy was compared, an unresolved V gene accounts for under half, and the others remain unexplained. V and J calls plus clone size are reproduced from that table; the DNA served to infer D and trimming. For this sample the table gives approximately 400,000 clones, of which roughly 90% were detected only once. 0.86% of the sample is in the top ten clones.

In the prospective study, participants were roughly 18 to 100 years old, resided in around 25 geographic areas of the United States, and were enrolled through a virtual design. In the prospective study, cohorts were assigned on the basis of participant-reported clinical history obtained from a screening survey and a study questionnaire. A participant counted as exposed if, within 2 weeks of entering the study, that participant had been in contact with someone who had a PCR-confirmed or clinician-diagnosed COVID-19 case. Each participant in the prospective study had whole blood, serum and a nasopharyngeal or oropharyngeal swab collected by mobile phlebotomists. Additional blood draws and questionnaires over an approximately two-month period could optionally be provided by prospective study participants. Prospective study blood samples were shipped either frozen or at room temperature before DNA extraction.

V is clipped by 7 bases and J by 5 bases, and the sequence between their germline boundaries is 14 bases long. The CDR3, from cysteine to phenylalanine, totals 13 residues. Here the CDR3 DNA is all that survives: 39 bases in frame from base 1. Points on this clone: Its antigen is not yet known. There are no base qualities to consult, and no much larger clone falls within one base.

This receptor was taken from a woman aged 40 to 50 who had been exposed to COVID-19. Specimen: PBMCs or T cells enriched from blood (not recorded which). The chain employs TRBV12-3 or TRBV12-4 and TRBJ1-1; no confident D gene assignment can be made. The DNA sequence is TGTGCCAGCACGAGAGCGGCTGGGACTGAAGCTTTCTTT. It translates as CASTRAAGTEAFF.